This section outlines one TCR beta chain sequence together with its context. Its target is unknown. RNA transcripts served as the template for amplifying TCR beta CDR3 regions. Carried out on the TCR CDR3, a first-round RT-PCR used the HTBI primer set. TCRdb reprocessed the multiplex PCR reads via MiXCR and lists one record per CDR3 protein. Here the sample spans around 760,000 distinct CDR3 sequences, roughly a third being singletons. The entry originates in a study of T cells in Graves' hyperthyroidism and ophthalmopathy. Study background: Before treatment of any kind, peripheral blood was taken at initial diagnosis.

Study results and caveats: Stable hyperthyroidism and ophthalmopathy were separated using 13 V-J signatures. Among thyroid clonotypes expanded above 0.001, most also appeared in blood.

With 5 bases clipped from V and 7 bases from J, the junction kept 6 bases outside the gene matches. The CDR3 runs 14 residues. Germline values: CDR1 LNHDA, CDR2 SQIVND (reference sequence). The chain carries TRBV19 and TRBJ1-4, with 8 bases aligning to TRBD1. The clonotype was recovered from a woman aged 40 to 50 with Graves' hyperthyroidism. The material sequenced was blood. The chain's CDR3 is CASSYRGRGEKLFF. The CDR3 DNA reads as TGTGCCAGTAGTTACAGGGGGAGAGGTGAAAAACTGTTTTTT. Combining the CDR3 with reference TRBV19 and TRBJ1-4 gives the whole variable domain DGGITQSPKYLFRKEGQNVTLSCEQNLNHDAMYWYRQDPGQGLRLIYYSQIVNDFQKGDIAEGYSVSREKKESFPLTVTSAQKNPTAFYLCASSYRGRGEKLFFGSGTQLSVL.